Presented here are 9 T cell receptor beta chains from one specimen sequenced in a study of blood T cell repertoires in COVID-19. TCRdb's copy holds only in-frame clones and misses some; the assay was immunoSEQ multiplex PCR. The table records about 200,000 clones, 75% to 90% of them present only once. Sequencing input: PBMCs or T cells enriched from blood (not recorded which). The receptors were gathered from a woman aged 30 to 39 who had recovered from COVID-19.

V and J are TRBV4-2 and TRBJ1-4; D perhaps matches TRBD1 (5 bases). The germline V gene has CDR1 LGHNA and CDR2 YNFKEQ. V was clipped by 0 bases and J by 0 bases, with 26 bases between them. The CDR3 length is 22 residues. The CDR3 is CASSQEYGHRLATSSTNEKLFF. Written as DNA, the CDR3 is TGTGCCAGCAGCCAAGAGTACGGACACCGGTTAGCCACCTCCTCAACTAATGAAAAACTGTTTTTT.

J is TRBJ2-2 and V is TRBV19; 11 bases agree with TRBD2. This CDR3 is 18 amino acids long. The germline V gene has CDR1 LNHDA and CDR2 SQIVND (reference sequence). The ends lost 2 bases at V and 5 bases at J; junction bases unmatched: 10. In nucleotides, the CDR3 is TGTGCCAGTAGTATAAGACTAGCGGGAACTAAGGGAACCGGGGAGCTGTTTTTT. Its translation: CASSIRLAGTKGTGELFF. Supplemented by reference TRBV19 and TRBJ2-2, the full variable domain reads DGGITQSPKYLFRKEGQNVTLSCEQNLNHDAMYWYRQDPGQGLRLIYYSQIVNDFQKGDIAEGYSVSREKKESFPLTVTSAQKNPTAFYLCASSIRLAGTKGTGELFFGEGSRLTVL.

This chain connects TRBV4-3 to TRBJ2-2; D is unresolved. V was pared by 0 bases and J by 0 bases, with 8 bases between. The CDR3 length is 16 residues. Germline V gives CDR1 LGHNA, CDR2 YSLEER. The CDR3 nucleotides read TGCGCCAGCAGCCAAGATGCGGTTCCGAACACCGGGGAGCTGTTTTTT. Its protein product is CASSQDAVPNTGELFF.

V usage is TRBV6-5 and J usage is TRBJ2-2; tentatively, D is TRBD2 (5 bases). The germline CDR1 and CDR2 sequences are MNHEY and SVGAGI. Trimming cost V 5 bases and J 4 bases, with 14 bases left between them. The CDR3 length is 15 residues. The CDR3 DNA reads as TGTGCCAGCAGTAGAGGCGGGCCAGGCACCGGGGAGCTGTTTTTT. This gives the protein CASSRGGPGTGELFF.

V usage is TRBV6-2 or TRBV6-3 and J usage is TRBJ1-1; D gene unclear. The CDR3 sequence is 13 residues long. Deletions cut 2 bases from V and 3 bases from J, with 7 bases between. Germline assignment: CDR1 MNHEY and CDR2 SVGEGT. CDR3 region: CASSYVEDTEAFF. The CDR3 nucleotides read TGTGCCAGCAGTTACGTAGAAGACACTGAAGCTTTCTTT.

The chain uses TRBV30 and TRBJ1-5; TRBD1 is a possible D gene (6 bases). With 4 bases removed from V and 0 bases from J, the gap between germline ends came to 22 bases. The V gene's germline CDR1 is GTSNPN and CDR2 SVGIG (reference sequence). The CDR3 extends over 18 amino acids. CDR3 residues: CAWIPRQETLNSNQPQHF. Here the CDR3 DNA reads TGTGCCTGGATTCCGCGACAGGAGACTTTAAATAGCAATCAGCCCCAGCATTTT.

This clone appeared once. The CDR3 loop is CASSSLAGGADTQYF. The CDR3, as DNA: TGTGCCAGCAGCTCACTAGCGGGAGGCGCAGATACGCAGTATTTT. J is TRBJ2-3 and V is TRBV7-2; 12 nucleotides line up with TRBD2. Germline assignment: CDR1 SGHTA and CDR2 FQGNSA. V dropped 4 bases and J dropped 4; count of bases not matched to a gene: 3. The CDR3 length is 15 residues.

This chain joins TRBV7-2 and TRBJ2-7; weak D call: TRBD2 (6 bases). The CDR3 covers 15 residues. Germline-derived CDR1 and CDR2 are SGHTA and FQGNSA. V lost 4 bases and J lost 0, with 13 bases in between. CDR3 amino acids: CASSYRLSGSYEQYF. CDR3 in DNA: TGTGCCAGCAGCTACCGCCTTAGCGGCTCCTACGAGCAGTACTTC.

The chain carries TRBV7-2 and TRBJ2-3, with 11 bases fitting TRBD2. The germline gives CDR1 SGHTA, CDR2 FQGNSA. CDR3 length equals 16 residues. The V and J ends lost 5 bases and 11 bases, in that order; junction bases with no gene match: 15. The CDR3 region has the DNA TGTGCCAGCAGCCCCCAAAGACTAGCGGGACCGGGCGGGCAGTATTTT. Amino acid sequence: CASSPQRLAGPGGQYF.